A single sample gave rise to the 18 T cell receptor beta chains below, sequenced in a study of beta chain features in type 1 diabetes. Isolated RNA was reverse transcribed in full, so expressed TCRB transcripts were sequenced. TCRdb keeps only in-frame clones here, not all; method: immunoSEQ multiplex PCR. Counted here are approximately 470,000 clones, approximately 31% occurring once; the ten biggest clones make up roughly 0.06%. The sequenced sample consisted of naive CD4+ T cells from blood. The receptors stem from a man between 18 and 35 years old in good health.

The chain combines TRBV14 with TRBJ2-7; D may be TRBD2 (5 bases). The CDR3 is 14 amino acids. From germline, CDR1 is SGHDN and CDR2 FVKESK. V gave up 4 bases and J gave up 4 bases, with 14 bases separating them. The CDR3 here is CASSPFDYLYEQYF. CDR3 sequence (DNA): TGTGCCAGCAGCCCCTTTGACTACCTATACGAGCAGTACTTC.

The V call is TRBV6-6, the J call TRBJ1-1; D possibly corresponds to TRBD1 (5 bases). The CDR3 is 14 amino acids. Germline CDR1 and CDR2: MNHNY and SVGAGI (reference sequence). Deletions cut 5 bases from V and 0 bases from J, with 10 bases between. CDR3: CASSASRVNTEAFF. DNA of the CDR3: TGTGCCAGCAGTGCTTCCAGGGTGAACACTGAAGCTTTCTTT.

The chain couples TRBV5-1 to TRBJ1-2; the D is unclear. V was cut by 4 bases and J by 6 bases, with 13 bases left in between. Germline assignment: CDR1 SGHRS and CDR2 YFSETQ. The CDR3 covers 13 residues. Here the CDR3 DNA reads TGCGCCAGCAGCCCCGGAACATCCCATGGCTACACCTTC. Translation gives CASSPGTSHGYTF.

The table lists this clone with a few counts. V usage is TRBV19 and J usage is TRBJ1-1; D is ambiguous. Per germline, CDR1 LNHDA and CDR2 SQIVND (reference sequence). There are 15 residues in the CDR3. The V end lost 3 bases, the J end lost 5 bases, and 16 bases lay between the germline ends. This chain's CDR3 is CASSIMAGPGTEAFF. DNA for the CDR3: TGTGCCAGTAGTATTATGGCAGGCCCTGGGACTGAAGCTTTCTTT.

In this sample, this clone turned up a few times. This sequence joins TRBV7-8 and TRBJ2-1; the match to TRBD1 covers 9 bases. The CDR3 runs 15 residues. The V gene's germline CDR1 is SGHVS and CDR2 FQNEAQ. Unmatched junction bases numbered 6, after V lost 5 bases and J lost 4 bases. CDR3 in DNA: TGTGCCAGCAGCCGTTACAGGGGGCAGTACAATGAGCAGTTCTTC. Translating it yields CASSRYRGQYNEQFF.

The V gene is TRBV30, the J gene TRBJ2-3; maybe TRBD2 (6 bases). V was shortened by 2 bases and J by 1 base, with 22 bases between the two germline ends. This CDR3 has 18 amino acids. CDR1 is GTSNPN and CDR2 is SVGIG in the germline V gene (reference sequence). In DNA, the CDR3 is TGTGCCTGGAGTCCACCCTCTATCGCGGGGCGCCGCACAGATACGCAGTATTTT. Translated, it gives CAWSPPSIAGRRTDTQYF.

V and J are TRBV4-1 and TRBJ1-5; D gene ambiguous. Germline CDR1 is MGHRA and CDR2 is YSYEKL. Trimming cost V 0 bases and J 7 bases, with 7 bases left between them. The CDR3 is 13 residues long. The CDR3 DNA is TGCGCCAGCAGCCAAGATCTAGGGCAGCCCCAGCATTTT. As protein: CASSQDLGQPQHF.

The CDR3 bases are TGTGCCTGGACCCGTGGGAGACCTTTTCCCACCTACGAGCAGTACTTC. Translated: CAWTRGRPFPTYEQYF. The V call is TRBV30, the J call TRBJ2-7, with TRBD2 as a possible D gene (5 bases). Deletions cut 4 bases from V and 2 bases from J, with 21 bases between. The CDR3 consists of 16 residues. The germline V gene has CDR1 GTSNPN and CDR2 SVGIG (reference sequence).

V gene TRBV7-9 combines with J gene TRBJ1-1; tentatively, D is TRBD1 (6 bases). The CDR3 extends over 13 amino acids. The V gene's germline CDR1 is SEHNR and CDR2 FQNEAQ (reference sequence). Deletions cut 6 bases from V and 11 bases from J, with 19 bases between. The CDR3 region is CASSRDMDLSAFF. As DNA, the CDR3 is TGTGCCAGCAGTCGGGACATGGACCTTTCGGCTTTCTTT.

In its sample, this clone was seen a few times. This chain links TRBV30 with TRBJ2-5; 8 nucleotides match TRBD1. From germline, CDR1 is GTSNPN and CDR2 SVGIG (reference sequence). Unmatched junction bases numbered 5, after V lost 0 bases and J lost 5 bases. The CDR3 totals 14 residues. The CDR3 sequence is CAWSVAGGYETQYF. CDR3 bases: TGTGCCTGGAGTGTGGCAGGGGGCTACGAGACCCAGTACTTC. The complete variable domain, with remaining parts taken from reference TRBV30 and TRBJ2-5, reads SQTIHQWPATLVQPVGSPLSLECTVEGTSNPNLYWYRQAAGRGLQLLFYSVGIGQISSEVPQNLSASRPQDRQFILSSKKLLLSDSGFYLCAWSVAGGYETQYFGPGTRLLVL.

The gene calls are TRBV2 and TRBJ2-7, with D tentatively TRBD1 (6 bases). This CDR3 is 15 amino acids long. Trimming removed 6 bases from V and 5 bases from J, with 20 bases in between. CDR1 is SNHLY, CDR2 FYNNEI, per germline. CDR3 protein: CASRKEDGTRHEQYF. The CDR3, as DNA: TGTGCCAGCAGAAAGGAAGACGGGACAAGGCACGAGCAGTACTTC.

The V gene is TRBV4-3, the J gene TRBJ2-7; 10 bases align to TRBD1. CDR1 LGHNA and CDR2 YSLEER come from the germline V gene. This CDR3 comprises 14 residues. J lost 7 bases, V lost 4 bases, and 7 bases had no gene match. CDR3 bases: TGCGCCAGCAGCCGGACAGGGGGGGTAGGAGAGCAGTACTTC. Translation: CASSRTGGVGEQYF.

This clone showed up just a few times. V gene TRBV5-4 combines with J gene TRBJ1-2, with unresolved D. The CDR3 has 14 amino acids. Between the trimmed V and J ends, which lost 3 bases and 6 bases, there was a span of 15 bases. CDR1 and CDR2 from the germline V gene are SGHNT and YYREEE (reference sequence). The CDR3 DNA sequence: TGTGCCAGCAGCTGGCCTAGCTCCGTGGATGGCTACACCTTC. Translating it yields CASSWPSSVDGYTF.

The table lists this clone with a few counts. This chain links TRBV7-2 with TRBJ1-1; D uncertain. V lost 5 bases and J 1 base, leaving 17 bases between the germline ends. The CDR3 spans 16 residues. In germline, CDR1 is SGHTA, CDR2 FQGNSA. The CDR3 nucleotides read TGTGCCAGCAGCCCCCGCCCGGTTTTGGGGAACACTGAAGCTTTCTTT. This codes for CASSPRPVLGNTEAFF.

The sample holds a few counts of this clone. CDR3 DNA: TGTGCCAGCAGCCTCATGGTAGCGGTAACCAATGAGCAGTTCTTC. Translation gives CASSLMVAVTNEQFF. V is TRBV9 and J is TRBJ2-1, with D possibly matching TRBD2 (6 bases). Germline assignment: CDR1 SGDLS and CDR2 YYNGEE. The CDR3 consists of 15 residues. V dropped 4 bases and J dropped 6 bases, with 17 bases sitting between them. Full variable domain (remainder filled in from reference TRBV9 and TRBJ2-1): DSGVTQTPKHLITATGQRVTLRCSPRSGDLSVYWYQQSLDQGLQFLIQYYNGEERAKGNILERFSAQQFPDLHSELNLSSLELGDSALYFCASSLMVAVTNEQFFGPGTRLTVL.

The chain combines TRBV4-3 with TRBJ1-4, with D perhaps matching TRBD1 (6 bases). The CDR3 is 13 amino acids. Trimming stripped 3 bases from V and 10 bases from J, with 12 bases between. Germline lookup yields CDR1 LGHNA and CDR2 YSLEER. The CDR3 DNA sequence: TGCGCCAGCAGCCAGTCACAGGGTACAAAACTGTTTTTT. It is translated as CASSQSQGTKLFF.

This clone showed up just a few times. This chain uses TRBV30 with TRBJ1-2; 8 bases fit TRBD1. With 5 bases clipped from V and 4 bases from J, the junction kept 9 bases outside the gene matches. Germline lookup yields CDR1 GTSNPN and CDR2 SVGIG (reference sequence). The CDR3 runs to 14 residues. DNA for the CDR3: TGTGCCTGGGGCCGGGACAGGCGTAGCTATGGCTACACCTTC. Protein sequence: CAWGRDRRSYGYTF.

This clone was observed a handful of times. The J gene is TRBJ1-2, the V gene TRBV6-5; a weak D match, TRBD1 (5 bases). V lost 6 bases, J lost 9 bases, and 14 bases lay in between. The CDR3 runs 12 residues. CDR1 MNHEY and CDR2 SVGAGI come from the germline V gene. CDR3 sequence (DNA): TGTGCCAGCAGCCTGGGACGGTATAGCTACACCTTC. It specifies CASSLGRYSYTF.